The 17 T cell receptor beta chains reported below all come from one sample, sequenced in a study of blood T cells in healthy people across ages. With a J-beta primer mix and a sample-barcoded 5' primer, a second PCR ran about 7 to 12 cycles. TCRdb recomputed calls from the 5' RACE reads with MiXCR, one row per CDR3 protein. The profile shows some 1.5 million distinct CDR3 sequences, roughly 27% of them singletons. The sequenced sample was blood. These receptor sequences come from a woman between 25 and 40 years old in good health.

The V call is TRBV12-3 or TRBV12-4, the J call TRBJ1-5; D is possibly TRBD1 (5 bases). The ends were cut back, 9 bases at V and 0 bases at J, with 12 bases in the middle. The CDR3 has 14 residues. CDR3 loop: CASLAGLSNQPQHF. The CDR3 DNA reads TGTGCCAGTCTAGCAGGGCTTAGCAATCAGCCCCAGCATTTT.

A note on this clonotype: This may come from a read error, since a much larger clone is one base off. V and J are TRBV12-5 and TRBJ2-5; 14 positions match TRBD2. CDR3 length: 15 amino acids. Germline CDR1 is LGHNT and CDR2 is FRNRAP. CDR3: CANGLGLAGVETQYF. For the CDR3, the DNA is TGTGCTAATGGTTTGGGACTAGCGGGAGTAGAGACCCAGTACTTC.

The chain uses TRBV5-4 and TRBJ2-5; a weak D match, TRBD1 (6 bases). CDR1 and CDR2 from the germline V gene are SGHNT and YYREEE (reference sequence). Trimming shortened V by 4 bases and J by 5 bases, and 15 bases separated the two germline ends. The length of the CDR3 is 14 residues. CDR3 bases: TGTGCCAGCAGCCGGAATGAGGGGGTGGAGACCCAGTACTTC. Translating gives CASSRNEGVETQYF.

To note about this clonotype: An end of the junction differs from the germline gene, which may be a read error. The CDR3 reads CAGSGASSCNEQFF. In DNA, the CDR3 is TGTGCCGGCAGTGGGGCGAGCTCCTGCAATGAGCAGTTCTTC. The rearrangement joins TRBV28 to TRBJ2-1; TRBD1 might be the D (5 bases). Germline CDR1 and CDR2: MDHEN and SYDVKM. The CDR3 covers 14 residues.

This clonotype was seen a handful of times. The chain is built from TRBV5-1 and TRBJ2-3; possible D gene TRBD2, 6 bases. Germline V gene sequence: CDR1 SGHRS, CDR2 YFSETQ. This CDR3 has 13 amino acids. V lost 4 bases, J lost 5 bases, and 11 bases lay in between. CDR3 sequence (DNA): TGCGCCAGCAGCACGCGGGGTGAAGATACGCAGTATTTT. Protein product: CASSTRGEDTQYF.

The chain couples TRBV10-3 to TRBJ2-5; 9 bases fit TRBD1. The CDR3 is 12 residues long. Germline CDR1 ENHRY, CDR2 SYGVKD. V lost 1 base to trimming and J lost 13 bases; unmatched junction nucleotides: 4. CDR3 sequence reads: CAISEFGTGRYF. The CDR3 region has the DNA TGTGCCATCAGTGAGTTCGGGACAGGGAGGTACTTC.

CDR3 DNA: TGTGCCAGCAGCTCTCCGGGACTGGCACCACAAGAGACCCAGTACTTC. This sequence encodes CASSSPGLAPQETQYF. This chain uses TRBV7-9 with TRBJ2-5, with D perhaps matching TRBD2 (6 bases). This CDR3 region has 16 residues. Trimming took 4 bases from V and 2 from J, leaving 17 bases between them. The germline CDR1 and CDR2 sequences are SEHNR and FQNEAQ (reference sequence).

This clonotype was seen ten or more times. The chain uses TRBV4-1 and TRBJ2-7; perhaps TRBD2 as D (5 bases). This CDR3 spans 16 amino acids. Trimming removed 0 bases at V and 0 bases at J, with 12 bases between. Germline CDR1 reads MGHRA; CDR2 reads YSYEKL. The CDR3 spells CASSQERRASSYEQYF. The CDR3 DNA reads TGCGCCAGCAGCCAAGAGAGGCGGGCGAGCTCCTACGAGCAGTACTTC.

In DNA form, the CDR3 reads TGCAGTGCGCAGACAGGGGCTAATGAAAAACTGTTTTTT. Amino acids: CSAQTGANEKLFF. The chain carries TRBV20-1 and TRBJ1-4, with 8 bases that match TRBD1. CDR1 is DFQATT, CDR2 SNEGSKA, per germline (reference sequence). The CDR3 is made up of 13 amino acids. V shed 6 bases, J shed 3 bases, and the junction held 3 bases outside the gene matches.

At least ten counts were recorded for this clonotype. The gene calls are TRBV10-3 and TRBJ2-1, with 10 bases lining up with TRBD2. Unmatched junction bases numbered 12, after V lost 4 bases and J lost 9 bases. In germline, CDR1 is ENHRY, CDR2 SYGVKD. CDR3 size: 16 residues. The CDR3 spells CAISATGLAGDSEQFF. The CDR3 nucleotides are TGTGCCATCAGTGCCACGGGCCTAGCGGGAGATTCTGAGCAGTTCTTC.

This clonotype appeared a few times. The J gene is TRBJ1-5, the V gene TRBV4-1; possibly TRBD1 for D (5 bases). The CDR3 covers 15 residues. Per the germline V gene, CDR1 is MGHRA and CDR2 is YSYEKL. V lost 4 bases, J lost 0 bases, and 10 bases lay in between. The CDR3 DNA sequence: TGCGCCAGCAGCCTTGGACACGATAGCAATCAGCCCCAGCATTTT. It codes for CASSLGHDSNQPQHF.

V and J are TRBV25-1 and TRBJ2-7; a weak D match, TRBD2 (6 bases). This CDR3 comprises 15 residues. The V end was cut by 0 bases, the J end by 3 bases, with 12 bases between. Germline-derived CDR1 and CDR2 are MGHDK and SYGVNS. CDR3 coding DNA: TGTGCCAGCAGTGAATATAAACTAGCCCGCTACGAGCAGTACTTC. It translates to CASSEYKLARYEQYF.

This clonotype has more than one count but fewer than ten. The chain combines TRBV5-1 with TRBJ1-2; D is ambiguous. The germline V gene has CDR1 SGHRS and CDR2 YFSETQ. The CDR3 sequence is 14 residues long. The V and J ends lost 0 bases and 4 bases respectively, with 10 bases between them. The DNA of the CDR3 is TGCGCCAGCAGCTTGGAGGCAGACTCCTATGGCTACACCTTC. It yields the protein CASSLEADSYGYTF.

This clonotype was picked up a small number of times. A clone one base away is much larger, so this may be a read error. The chain couples TRBV29-1 to TRBJ2-5; TRBD1 agrees at 9 bases. There are 12 residues in the CDR3. With 6 bases clipped from V and 11 bases from J, the junction kept 10 bases outside the gene matches. The germline CDR1 and CDR2 sequences are SQVTM and ANQGSEA. CDR3 loop: CSVGTGTNEQYF. The DNA for the CDR3 is TGCAGCGTGGGGACAGGGACAAATGAGCAGTACTTC.

The genes are TRBV12-3 or TRBV12-4 and TRBJ1-4, with D possibly being TRBD1 (5 bases). The CDR3 spans 14 residues. Trimming pared 6 bases from V and 5 bases from J, leaving 13 bases between. CDR3 residues: CASRPTRGNEKLFF. In DNA form, the CDR3 reads TGTGCCAGCAGACCTACTAGGGGCAATGAAAAACTGTTTTTT.

The chain combines TRBV7-9 with TRBJ1-5; D gene uncertain. The V gene lost 5 bases and the J gene lost 4 bases, with 9 bases spanning the gap. Germline lookup yields CDR1 SEHNR and CDR2 FQNEAQ (reference sequence). This CDR3 contains 13 residues. CDR3 residues: CASSKRQNQPQHF. Here the CDR3 DNA reads TGTGCCAGCAGCAAGAGGCAGAATCAGCCCCAGCATTTT.

This clonotype came up a few times. The gene calls are TRBV15 and TRBJ2-7; either TRBD1 or TRBD2 may supply D (5 bases each). Between the trimmed V and J ends, which lost 3 bases and 2 bases, there was a span of 11 bases. The CDR3 covers 14 residues. Germline CDR1 and CDR2: LNHNV and YYDKDF (reference sequence). The CDR3 DNA reads as TGTGCCACCAGCAGGGTCCGGGACGCCTACGAGCAGTACTTC. Encoded protein: CATSRVRDAYEQYF.